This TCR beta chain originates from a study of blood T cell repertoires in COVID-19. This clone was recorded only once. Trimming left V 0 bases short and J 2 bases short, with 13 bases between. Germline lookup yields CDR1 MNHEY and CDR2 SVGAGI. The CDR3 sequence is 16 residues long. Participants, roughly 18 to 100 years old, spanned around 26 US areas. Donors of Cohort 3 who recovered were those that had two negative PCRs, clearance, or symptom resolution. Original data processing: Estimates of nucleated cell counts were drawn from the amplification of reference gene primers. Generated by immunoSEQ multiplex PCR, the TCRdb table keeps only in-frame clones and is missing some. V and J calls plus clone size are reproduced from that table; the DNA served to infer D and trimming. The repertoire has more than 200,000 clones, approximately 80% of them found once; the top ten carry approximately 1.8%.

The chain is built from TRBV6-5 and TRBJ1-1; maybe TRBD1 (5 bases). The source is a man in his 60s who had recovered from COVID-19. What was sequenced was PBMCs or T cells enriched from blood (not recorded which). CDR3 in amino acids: CASSYSSRRGNTEAFF. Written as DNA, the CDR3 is TGTGCCAGCAGTTACTCGAGCAGGAGGGGAAACACTGAAGCTTTCTTT.